The 8 T cell receptor beta chains given below trace back to one sample, sequenced in a study of OX40 agonist ivuxolimab in advanced cancers. TCRdb's table, derived via immunoSEQ multiplex PCR, lists solely in-frame clones and lacks some. Seen here are approximately 61,000 clones, 80% observed once, and the top ten hold 1.2%. The sequenced sample was CD4+ or CD8+ T cells sorted from blood, obtained in a trial of the OX40 agonist ivuxolimab. Source of these receptors: an adult with an advanced solid tumor such as melanoma, head and neck, liver or kidney cancer.

The chain has TRBV11-3 and TRBJ2-5; TRBD1 matches at 9 bases. This CDR3 region has 15 residues. V shed 4 bases and J 3 bases; nucleotides not matched to a gene: 6. Germline V gene data show CDR1 as SGHNT and CDR2 as YENEEA. The CDR3 DNA follows: TGTGCCAGCAGCTCCCGTACAGGGGGCGAAGAGACCCAGTACTTC. Its translation is CASSSRTGGEETQYF. The full variable domain, in which reference TRBV11-3 and TRBJ2-5 provide the parts outside the CDR3, is EAGVVQSPRYKIIEKKQPVAFWCNPISGHNTLYWYLQNLGQGPELLIRYENEEAVDDSQLPKDRFSAERLKGVDSTLKIQPAELGDSAVYLCASSSRTGGEETQYFGPGTRLLVL.

This chain links TRBV9 with TRBJ2-3; unclear D gene. Deletions cut 0 bases from V and 2 bases from J, with 7 bases between. Germline-derived CDR1 and CDR2 are SGDLS and YYNGEE. The CDR3 extends over 14 amino acids. The CDR3 sequence is CASSVVGYTDTQYF. The CDR3 DNA follows: TGTGCCAGCAGCGTAGTAGGGTACACAGATACGCAGTATTTT.

The chain joins TRBV12-5 to TRBJ2-6; the D is unclear. Germline V gives CDR1 LGHNT, CDR2 FRNRAP. The CDR3 loop spans 15 amino acids. V was shortened by 1 base and J by 2 bases, with 6 bases between the two germline ends. CDR3 sequence reads: CASGLERAGANVLTF. CDR3 coding DNA: TGTGCTAGTGGTTTGGAAAGGGCTGGGGCCAACGTCCTGACTTTC.

The chain is built from TRBV6-6 and TRBJ2-7, with D uncertain. CDR1 is MNHNY and CDR2 is SVGAGI in the germline V gene (reference sequence). Trimming took 2 bases from V and 12 from J, leaving 17 bases between them. The CDR3 runs 13 residues. The CDR3 DNA follows: TGTGCCAGCAGTTACCGTCCGGATGAGGATGCGTACTTC. Protein product: CASSYRPDEDAYF.

The CDR3 region is CAWSEGGAAGELFF. The CDR3 bases are TGTGCCTGGAGTGAAGGGGGGGCGGCCGGGGAGCTGTTTTTT. The V gene is TRBV30, the J gene TRBJ2-2, with D possibly TRBD2 on 7 matching bases. From germline, CDR1 is GTSNPN and CDR2 SVGIG (reference sequence). The CDR3 covers 14 residues. The ends were cut back, 1 base at V and 6 bases at J, with 12 bases in the middle.

This sequence joins TRBV4-3 and TRBJ1-4; D is ambiguous. CDR1 LGHNA and CDR2 YSLEER come from the germline V gene. The CDR3 has 15 amino acids. The ends were cut back, 6 bases at V and 4 bases at J, with 15 bases in the middle. CDR3: CASSSNGRVNEKLFF. The CDR3 nucleotides read TGCGCCAGCAGTTCCAACGGGAGGGTTAATGAAAAACTGTTTTTT.

V usage is TRBV25-1 and J usage is TRBJ1-2, with unresolved D. CDR1 is MGHDK and CDR2 is SYGVNS in the germline V gene. The CDR3 runs 15 residues. V dropped 7 bases and J dropped 1 base, with 16 bases sitting between them. CDR3: CASKVGQAHNYGYTF. DNA for the CDR3: TGTGCCAGCAAGGTAGGGCAGGCCCATAACTATGGCTACACCTTC.

The V call is TRBV19, the J call TRBJ1-5, with TRBD1 matching over 7 bases. The V gene's germline CDR1 is LNHDA and CDR2 SQIVND (reference sequence). This CDR3 region has 17 residues. After removal of 5 bases from V and 2 bases from J, the junction contained 12 bases not matched to a gene. The CDR3 spells CASSAARQGRGNQPQHF. CDR3 coding DNA: TGTGCCAGTAGTGCCGCTCGACAGGGAAGGGGCAATCAGCCCCAGCATTTT. The full variable domain, completed using reference TRBV19 and TRBJ1-5, is DGGITQSPKYLFRKEGQNVTLSCEQNLNHDAMYWYRQDPGQGLRLIYYSQIVNDFQKGDIAEGYSVSREKKESFPLTVTSAQKNPTAFYLCASSAARQGRGNQPQHFGDGTRLSIL.